The sequence of this T cell receptor beta chain was determined in a study of blood T cell repertoires in COVID-19. Study as a whole: Samples representing acute and convalescent COVID-19 were sourced from the United States, Italy and Spain.

V gave up 7 bases and J gave up 1 base, with 13 bases separating them. The CDR3 spans 14 residues. Per germline, CDR1 ENHRY and CDR2 SYGVKD. Authors' analysis steps: Reference gene primer amplification yielded estimated nucleated cell counts. Some clones are missing from TCRdb's copy, which holds only in-frame ones; the method was immunoSEQ multiplex PCR. The V and J calls and clone size come from that table; D and trimming were worked out from the DNA. The sample shows over 120,000 clones, around 82% of them seen only once. The study recruited people aged about 18 to 95 years across under 25 US areas. For recovered donors of Cohort 3, there were two negative PCRs, clearance, or symptom resolution.

The chain links TRBV10-3 to TRBJ1-1; TRBD1 might be the D (5 bases). This TCR was recovered from a woman between 45 and 65 years old who had recovered from COVID-19. Sequencing input: PBMCs or T cells enriched from blood (not recorded which). CDR3 protein: CAITPQGWNTEAFF. Here the CDR3 DNA reads TGTGCCATCACCCCTCAGGGCTGGAACACTGAAGCTTTCTTT.